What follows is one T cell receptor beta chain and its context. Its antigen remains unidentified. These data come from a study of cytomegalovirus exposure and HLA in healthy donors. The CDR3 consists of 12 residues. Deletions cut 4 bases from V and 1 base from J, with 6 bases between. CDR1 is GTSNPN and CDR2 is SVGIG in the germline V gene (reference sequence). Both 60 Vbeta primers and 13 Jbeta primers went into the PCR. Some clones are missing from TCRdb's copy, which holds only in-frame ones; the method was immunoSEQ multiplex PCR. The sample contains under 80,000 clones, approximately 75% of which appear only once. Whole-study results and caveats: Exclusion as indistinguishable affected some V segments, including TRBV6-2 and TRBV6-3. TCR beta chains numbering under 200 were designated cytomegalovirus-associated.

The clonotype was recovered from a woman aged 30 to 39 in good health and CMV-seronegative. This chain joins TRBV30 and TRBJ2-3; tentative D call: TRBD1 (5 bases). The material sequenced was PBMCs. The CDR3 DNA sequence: TGTGCCTGGAAACAGGGCACAGATACGCAGTATTTT. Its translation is CAWKQGTDTQYF.